This TCR beta chain was sequenced for a study of T-cell reconstitution after alpha-beta-depleted transplantation in children. For TCRbeta, the library was prepared with unique molecular identifiers. MiXCR, run by TCRdb on the PCR reads, gives a single entry per CDR3 protein. The data contain about 540,000 distinct CDR3 sequences, around 16% of them seen just once; the ten biggest clones take up 3% to 3.5%. The V gene lost 0 bases and the J gene lost 5 bases, with 12 bases spanning the gap. Germline V gene lookup returns CDR1 SGHKS and CDR2 YYEKEE (reference sequence). This CDR3 has 14 residues. This chain joins TRBV5-5 and TRBJ2-7; D is unclear. The sample consisted of PBMCs from the stem cell graft donor, taken from the stem cell graft. This sequence originates from a human donor who donated a stem cell graft to a child with acute lymphoblastic leukemia. CDR3 coding DNA: TGTGCCAGCAGCTTGGCCGGAAGATCCGACGAGCAGTACTTC. Translating it yields CASSLAGRSDEQYF.